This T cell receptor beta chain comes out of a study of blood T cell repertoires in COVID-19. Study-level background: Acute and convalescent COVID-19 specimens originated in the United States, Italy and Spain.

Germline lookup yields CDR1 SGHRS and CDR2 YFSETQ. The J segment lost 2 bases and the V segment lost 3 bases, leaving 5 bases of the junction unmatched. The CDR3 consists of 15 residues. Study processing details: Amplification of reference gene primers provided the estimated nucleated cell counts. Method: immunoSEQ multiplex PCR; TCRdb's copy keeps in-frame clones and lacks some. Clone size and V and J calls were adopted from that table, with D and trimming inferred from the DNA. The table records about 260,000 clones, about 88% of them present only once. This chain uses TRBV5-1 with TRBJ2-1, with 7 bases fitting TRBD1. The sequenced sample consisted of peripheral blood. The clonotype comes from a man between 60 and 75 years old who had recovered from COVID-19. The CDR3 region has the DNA TGCGCCAGCAGCTCCACAGGGGACACCTACAATGAGCAGTTCTTC. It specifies CASSSTGDTYNEQFF.